The 25 T cell receptor beta chains below were found in one sample sequenced in a study of cytomegalovirus exposure and HLA in healthy donors. Primers included in the PCR were 60 Vbeta and 13 Jbeta primers. The assay was immunoSEQ multiplex PCR, and TCRdb's table has in-frame clones only and misses some. Of 120,000 to 150,000 clones in the sample, just under 75% are singletons; the top ten hold 1.6%. Material: PBMCs. All receptors derive from a woman in her late teens or twenties in good health and CMV-seronegative.

The chain joins TRBV29-1 to TRBJ2-1; tentatively, D is TRBD1 (6 bases). The ends were cut back, 0 bases at V and 0 bases at J, with 15 bases in the middle. The CDR3 has 17 residues. In germline, CDR1 is SQVTM, CDR2 ANQGSEA. The CDR3 bases are TGCAGCGTTGAAGACCCCCGAGGACAGAGCTCCTACAATGAGCAGTTCTTC. Encoded protein: CSVEDPRGQSSYNEQFF.

A word on this clone: The sample holds other DNA sequences that translate to the same CDR3. The chain uses TRBV7-9 and TRBJ1-5, with 10 bases lining up with TRBD1. V was clipped by 5 bases and J by 4 bases; unmatched bases: 5. The germline V gene has CDR1 SEHNR and CDR2 FQNEAQ (reference sequence). The CDR3 is 15 residues long. The CDR3 protein is CASSLGTGVNQPQHF. DNA for the CDR3: TGTGCCAGCAGCCTGGGGACAGGGGTGAATCAGCCCCAGCATTTT.

The J gene is TRBJ1-1, the V gene TRBV5-4, with 11 bases fitting TRBD1. Germline V lookup: CDR1 SGHNT, CDR2 YYREEE (reference sequence). V dropped 4 bases and J dropped 4; count of bases not matched to a gene: 9. The CDR3 is 16 amino acids. In DNA form, the CDR3 reads TGTGCCAGCAGCGTGCGGGACAGGGGGTTTCGCACTGAAGCTTTCTTT. Its translation is CASSVRDRGFRTEAFF.

This chain connects TRBV4-2 to TRBJ1-1; no firm D call. The V gene's germline CDR1 is LGHNA and CDR2 YNFKEQ. This CDR3 spans 16 amino acids. Trimming cost V 2 bases and J 0 bases, with 13 bases left between them. Here the CDR3 reads CASSQQIQLMNTEAFF. As DNA, the CDR3 is TGTGCCAGCAGCCAACAAATACAGCTTATGAACACTGAAGCTTTCTTT.

The chain carries TRBV2 and TRBJ1-2; unclear D gene. V was pared by 6 bases and J by 4 bases, with 15 bases between. CDR1 SNHLY and CDR2 FYNNEI come from the germline V gene. There are 14 residues in the CDR3. CDR3: CASRPHKGAYGYTF. Here the CDR3 DNA reads TGTGCCAGCAGGCCTCACAAGGGAGCCTATGGCTACACCTTC.

The chain uses TRBV28 and TRBJ2-5; unclear D gene. V dropped 2 bases and J dropped 0 bases, with 7 bases sitting between them. The CDR3 length is 14 residues. CDR1 and CDR2 (germline): MDHEN, SYDVKM. Here the CDR3 DNA reads TGTGCCAGCAGTTTAATCCTCGACCAAGAGACCCAGTACTTC. Its protein product is CASSLILDQETQYF.

The rearrangement links TRBV2 to TRBJ2-3; weak D call: TRBD2 (6 bases). V lost 5 bases to trimming and J lost 5 bases, with 8 bases between them. This CDR3 is 12 amino acids long. Germline CDR1 is SNHLY and CDR2 is FYNNEI. This chain's CDR3 is CASSWTKDTQYF. CDR3 bases: TGTGCCAGCAGTTGGACTAAAGATACGCAGTATTTT.

The chain uses TRBV19 and TRBJ1-1, with D uncertain. V lost 5 bases, J lost 4 bases, and 14 bases lay in between. Looked up from germline, CDR1 is LNHDA and CDR2 is SQIVND (reference sequence). This CDR3 has 14 residues. In nucleotides, the CDR3 is TGTGCCAGTAGTCCCGGGTCTCTGGGCACTGAAGCTTTCTTT. Translating gives CASSPGSLGTEAFF.

The chain links TRBV28 to TRBJ2-2; tentative D call: TRBD2 (6 bases). CDR1 and CDR2 from the germline V gene are MDHEN and SYDVKM. V was trimmed by 3 bases and J by 7 bases, leaving 15 bases between them. This CDR3 region has 15 residues. This CDR3 reads CASSFSGPGSGELFF. CDR3 nucleotide sequence: TGTGCCAGCAGTTTTAGTGGCCCCGGGAGCGGGGAGCTGTTTTTT. Combining the CDR3 with reference TRBV28 and TRBJ2-2 gives the whole variable domain DVKVTQSSRYLVKRTGEKVFLECVQDMDHENMFWYRQDPGLGLRLIYFSYDVKMKEKGDIPEGYSVSREKKERFSLILESASTNQTSMYLCASSFSGPGSGELFFGEGSRLTVL.

This clone was found a few times. The V call is TRBV6-1, the J call TRBJ2-4; the match to TRBD2 covers 7 bases. The CDR3 is 14 residues long. Germline-derived CDR1 and CDR2 are MNHNS and SASEGT. V dropped 4 bases and J dropped 7; count of bases not matched to a gene: 7. The CDR3 reads CASSGLAATNIQYF. CDR3 nucleotide sequence: TGTGCCAGCAGTGGACTAGCTGCAACTAACATTCAGTACTTC.

The chain joins TRBV19 to TRBJ1-5; perhaps TRBD1 as D (6 bases). Deletions cut 5 bases from V and 6 bases from J, with 11 bases between. The CDR3 runs 13 residues. Germline V gene data show CDR1 as LNHDA and CDR2 as SQIVND (reference sequence). DNA for the CDR3: TGTGCCAGTAGTTACGACAGGATTCAGCCCCAGCATTTT. Translation gives CASSYDRIQPQHF.

The chain has TRBV14 and TRBJ1-2; 8 bases align to TRBD1. This CDR3 contains 15 residues. V gave up 1 base and J gave up 4 bases; unmatched junction bases: 5. Germline V gene data show CDR1 as SGHDN and CDR2 as FVKESK. The CDR3 DNA follows: TGTGCCAGCAGCCAAGTTGAGGGGACAGGCTATGGCTACACCTTC. It translates to CASSQVEGTGYGYTF.

This clone was detected once. CDR3 sequence (DNA): TGTGCCAGCAGTTCTACAGGGGGGATCAATCAGCCCCAGCATTTT. This sequence encodes CASSSTGGINQPQHF. This chain uses TRBV27 with TRBJ1-5, with 8 bases that match TRBD1. This CDR3 has 15 residues. Germline trimming cut 4 bases from V and 3 bases from J; bases unmatched to any gene: 5. From germline, CDR1 is MNHEY and CDR2 SMNVEV (reference sequence).

This chain links TRBV6-5 with TRBJ1-2; TRBD1 matches at 8 bases. Germline V gene sequence: CDR1 MNHEY, CDR2 SVGAGI. The junction had 4 bases not matched to a gene; V was cut back by 4 bases and J by 3 bases. The CDR3 is made up of 14 amino acids. CDR3 DNA sequence: TGTGCCAGCAGTTTCCAGGGGGCAGACTATGGCTACACCTTC. Translating gives CASSFQGADYGYTF.

This chain joins TRBV15 and TRBJ2-1, with 14 bases identical to TRBD2. V lost 1 base and J lost 6; bases outside the gene matches: 2. The germline CDR1 and CDR2 sequences are LNHNV and YYDKDF (reference sequence). There are 16 residues in the CDR3. CDR3 sequence: CATSRAGTSGSNEQFF. The CDR3 DNA sequence: TGTGCCACCAGCAGAGCCGGGACTAGCGGGAGCAATGAGCAGTTCTTC.

The table lists this clone with a few counts. The chain combines TRBV10-3 with TRBJ1-5; D possibly corresponds to TRBD1 (6 bases). Trimming shortened V by 4 bases and J by 3 bases, and 13 bases separated the two germline ends. Germline CDR1 is ENHRY and CDR2 is SYGVKD. The CDR3 is 15 amino acids. The CDR3 spells CAISGLQGDNQPQHF. As DNA, the CDR3 is TGTGCCATCAGTGGCCTACAGGGAGACAATCAGCCCCAGCATTTT.

The chain employs TRBV7-6 and TRBJ2-5, with TRBD2 matching 11 bases. The V segment lost 7 bases and the J segment 5 bases; nucleotides outside the gene matches: 18. The CDR3 runs to 18 residues. The germline gives CDR1 SGHVS, CDR2 FNYEAQ. The CDR3: CASNRGGTSGASGETQYF. The DNA of the CDR3 is TGTGCCAGCAACAGGGGAGGGACTAGCGGAGCCTCCGGGGAGACCCAGTACTTC.

The V gene is TRBV5-8, the J gene TRBJ1-2; 8 bases are shared with TRBD1. The V and J ends lost 5 bases and 8 bases, in that order; junction bases with no gene match: 8. The germline gives CDR1 SGHTS, CDR2 YDEGEE. CDR3 length: 13 residues. For the CDR3, the DNA is TGTGCCAGCAGACTGACAGGGGTAGTCGGCTACACCTTC. Encoded protein: CASRLTGVVGYTF.

The chain recombines TRBV7-2 with TRBJ2-3, with 7 bases that match TRBD2. V lost 1 base and J lost 0; bases outside the gene matches: 7. Germline values: CDR1 SGHTA, CDR2 FQGNSA. The CDR3 covers 17 residues. The CDR3, as DNA: TGTGCCAGCAGCTTAGTTGGGAGGGGCCTTAGCACAGATACGCAGTATTTT. Translating gives CASSLVGRGLSTDTQYF.

J is TRBJ2-7 and V is TRBV28, with D perhaps matching TRBD2 (6 bases). The CDR3 has 13 residues. CDR1 and CDR2 (germline): MDHEN, SYDVKM. Between the trimmed V and J ends, which lost 9 bases and 3 bases, there was a span of 15 bases. The CDR3 loop reads CASYAGGIYEQYF. CDR3 DNA: TGTGCCAGTTACGCTGGGGGGATCTACGAGCAGTACTTC.

The chain employs TRBV9 and TRBJ1-3; D gene unclear. The V and J ends lost 4 bases and 2 bases respectively, with 10 bases between them. In germline, CDR1 is SGDLS, CDR2 YYNGEE. The CDR3 runs 14 residues. In DNA form, the CDR3 reads TGTGCCAGCAGCCCCGGGAACCCTGGAAACACCATATATTTT. Translation gives CASSPGNPGNTIYF.

This chain joins TRBV28 and TRBJ2-5; 7 bases line up with TRBD1. The DNA end is more similar to TRBJ2-7, so the J call may be wrong. This CDR3 comprises 15 residues. Germline lookup yields CDR1 MDHEN and CDR2 SYDVKM. This CDR3 reads CASSQGQPKNYEQYF. The CDR3 DNA sequence: TGTGCCAGCAGTCAGGGACAGCCAAAAAACTACGAGCAGTACTTC.

The V gene is TRBV19, the J gene TRBJ1-4, with 7 bases that match TRBD1. V was clipped by 6 bases and J by 6 bases; unmatched bases: 10. CDR3 length equals 15 residues. Per the germline V gene, CDR1 is LNHDA and CDR2 is SQIVND (reference sequence). CDR3 nucleotide sequence: TGTGCCAGTAGGCGGACAGGAGTTGGTGATGAAAAACTGTTTTTT. This codes for CASRRTGVGDEKLFF.

The chain combines TRBV5-4 with TRBJ1-4; tentative D call: TRBD1 (5 bases). Germline values: CDR1 SGHNT, CDR2 YYREEE (reference sequence). V was pared by 4 bases and J by 0 bases, with 16 bases between. The CDR3 spans 17 residues. The CDR3 bases are TGTGCCAGCAGCCGAACATCAGGGACTGCAACTAATGAAAAACTGTTTTTT. Amino acids: CASSRTSGTATNEKLFF. Filled out from reference TRBV5-4 and TRBJ1-4, the complete variable domain reads ETGVTQSPTHLIKTRGQQVTLRCSSQSGHNTVSWYQQALGQGPQFIFQYYREEENGRGNFPPRFSGLQFPNYSSELNVNALELDDSALYLCASSRTSGTATNEKLFFGSGTQLSVL.

The rearrangement links TRBV5-1 to TRBJ1-6; D call uncertain. Trimming cost V 4 bases and J 13 bases, with 15 bases left between them. CDR3 size: 13 residues. From germline, CDR1 is SGHRS and CDR2 YFSETQ. Here the CDR3 DNA reads TGCGCCAGCAGCGAAACTAGTATTGCTCCCCTCCACTTT. Amino acids: CASSETSIAPLHF. Full variable domain (rest looked up from reference TRBV5-1 and TRBJ1-6): KAGVTQTPRYLIKTRGQQVTLSCSPISGHRSVSWYQQTPGQGLQFLFEYFSETQRNKGNFPGRFSGRQFSNSRSEMNVSTLELGDSALYLCASSETSIAPLHFGNGTRLTVT.